Below are 24 T cell receptor beta chains sequenced from a single sample in a study of cytomegalovirus exposure and HLA in healthy donors. The PCR used 60 Vbeta and 13 Jbeta primers. The method was immunoSEQ multiplex PCR; TCRdb's version includes in-frame clones alone and lacks a portion of them. The table lists 170,000 or so clones, more than 80% of them singletons. Sample: PBMCs. These receptors were collected from a man aged 18-30 years in good health and CMV-seronegative.

V usage is TRBV7-8 and J usage is TRBJ1-4; D is possibly TRBD1 (5 bases). Trimming took 0 bases from V and 5 from J, leaving 13 bases between them. Germline lookup yields CDR1 SGHVS and CDR2 FQNEAQ. This CDR3 comprises 16 residues. The CDR3 DNA is TGTGCCAGCAGCTTAGCGGAAGGACACTTGAATGAAAAACTGTTTTTT. Translating it yields CASSLAEGHLNEKLFF.

This chain joins TRBV19 and TRBJ2-3, with 8 bases that match TRBD2. V lost 1 base and J lost 4; bases outside the gene matches: 1. The CDR3 is 14 amino acids. Germline V gene sequence: CDR1 LNHDA, CDR2 SQIVND (reference sequence). The CDR3 sequence: CASSIAGGPDTQYF. As DNA, the CDR3 is TGTGCCAGTAGTATAGCGGGGGGGCCAGATACGCAGTATTTT.

The chain joins TRBV10-3 to TRBJ2-6; D remains ambiguous. CDR1 is ENHRY and CDR2 is SYGVKD in the germline V gene. Deletions cut 8 bases from V and 1 base from J, with 3 bases between. CDR3 length: 12 residues. The CDR3 sequence is CAILSGANVLTF. CDR3 DNA: TGTGCCATCCTTTCTGGGGCCAACGTCCTGACTTTC.

CDR3 DNA: TGTGCCAGCAGCTCCGGGGGATTCACTTACAATGAGCAGTTCTTC. It yields the protein CASSSGGFTYNEQFF. The chain combines TRBV7-9 with TRBJ2-1; D possibly corresponds to TRBD2 (6 bases). In germline, CDR1 is SEHNR, CDR2 FQNEAQ (reference sequence). The V end lost 4 bases, the J end lost 4 bases, and 14 bases lay between the germline ends. CDR3 size: 15 residues.

This sequence joins TRBV6-4 and TRBJ2-3, with D hard to call. V was pared by 2 bases and J by 3 bases, with 9 bases between. This CDR3 has 14 residues. Germline V gives CDR1 MRHNA, CDR2 SNTAGT. The CDR3 protein is CASSDTTETDTQYF. In DNA form, the CDR3 reads TGTGCCAGCAGTGACACAACGGAGACAGATACGCAGTATTTT.

V usage is TRBV19 and J usage is TRBJ2-7, with TRBD1 matching 10 bases. This CDR3 has 17 residues. Germline-derived CDR1 and CDR2 are LNHDA and SQIVND (reference sequence). The ends lost 5 bases at V and 5 bases at J; junction bases unmatched: 15. This CDR3 reads CASSPLTLDRGSHEQYF. The CDR3 nucleotides read TGTGCCAGTAGTCCCCTAACTCTGGACAGGGGGAGCCACGAGCAGTACTTC.

Concerning this clone: At one end, the junction sequence differs from germline, possibly due to a read error. The V gene is TRBV10-3, the J gene TRBJ1-2; D perhaps matches TRBD1 (5 bases). The germline V gene encodes CDR1 ENHRY and CDR2 SYGVKD. CDR3 length: 14 residues. The CDR3 DNA reads as TGTGCCATCAGCCCCGGGGGGATTGCTTCGGACACTGGGTTC. It yields the protein CAISPGGIASDTGF.

The gene calls are TRBV28 and TRBJ2-7, with 8 bases matching TRBD1. This CDR3 region has 14 residues. Germline assignment: CDR1 MDHEN and CDR2 SYDVKM. V lost 6 bases and J lost 3; bases outside the gene matches: 7. The CDR3 region has the DNA TGTGCCAGCAGCCACGGACAGGGAGGCTACGAGCAGTACTTC. Its translation is CASSHGQGGYEQYF.

The genes are TRBV10-3 and TRBJ2-5; possibly TRBD1 for D (6 bases). TRBJ2-7 explains the end of the DNA better; the J call may be wrong. Per the germline V gene, CDR1 is ENHRY and CDR2 is SYGVKD. The CDR3 length is 13 residues. CDR3 DNA: TGTGCCATCAGTCTACAGGGATCCTACGAGCAGTACTTC. This translates into CAISLQGSYEQYF.

This chain connects TRBV27 to TRBJ2-1, with D perhaps matching TRBD2 (5 bases). V lost 2 bases, J lost 7 bases, and 6 bases lay in between. Germline CDR1 MNHEY, CDR2 SMNVEV (reference sequence). The CDR3 sequence is 12 residues long. CDR3 DNA sequence: TGTGCCAGCAGTTTAAGCGGTAATGAGCAGTTCTTC. This encodes CASSLSGNEQFF.

The J gene is TRBJ1-6, the V gene TRBV29-1; TRBD1 is a possible D gene (6 bases). The germline CDR1 and CDR2 sequences are SQVTM and ANQGSEA. Trimming took 7 bases from V and 16 from J, leaving 17 bases between them. The CDR3 has 11 residues. CDR3 protein: CSAGDTVTLHF. The CDR3 DNA is TGCAGCGCTGGGGACACAGTAACGCTCCACTTT.

The chain recombines TRBV18 with TRBJ1-2; TRBD1 might be the D (5 bases). The germline V gene has CDR1 KGHSH and CDR2 LQKENI. This CDR3 is 13 amino acids long. With 3 bases removed from V and 8 bases from J, the gap between germline ends came to 13 bases. Here the CDR3 DNA reads TGTGCCAGCTCACCGGGACTCCTCGAGGGCTACACCTTC. Translating gives CASSPGLLEGYTF.

The chain has TRBV9 and TRBJ2-5, with 14 bases aligning to TRBD2. CDR1 is SGDLS, CDR2 YYNGEE, per germline. This CDR3 contains 17 residues. V dropped 4 bases and J dropped 1; count of bases not matched to a gene: 6. CDR3 in DNA: TGTGCCAGCAGCCCGAGACTAGCGGGGGGGTTCCAAGAGACCCAGTACTTC. It yields the protein CASSPRLAGGFQETQYF.

V usage is TRBV5-8 and J usage is TRBJ2-6, with D possibly being TRBD1 (6 bases). The CDR3 runs 19 residues. The germline gives CDR1 SGHTS, CDR2 YDEGEE. Trimming shortened V by 2 bases and J by 1 base, and 19 bases separated the two germline ends. CDR3 DNA sequence: TGTGCCAGCAGCTTTATTCCGGGACACTGGTTTTCTGGGGCCAACGTCCTGACTTTC. This gives the protein CASSFIPGHWFSGANVLTF.

This clone showed up just a few times. V usage is TRBV6-5 and J usage is TRBJ2-1, with TRBD2 identical over 9 bases. Looked up from germline, CDR1 is MNHEY and CDR2 is SVGAGI. V shed 0 bases and J 9 bases; nucleotides not matched to a gene: 6. The CDR3 is made up of 15 amino acids. The CDR3 is CASSYSAGGLSEQFF. DNA for the CDR3: TGTGCCAGCAGTTACTCTGCGGGAGGGCTAAGTGAGCAGTTCTTC.

Many counts were recorded for this clone. The chain recombines TRBV7-9 with TRBJ1-1, with D unresolved. Trimming removed 8 bases from V and 4 bases from J, with 8 bases in between. The CDR3 consists of 11 residues. Germline V CDR1 and CDR2: SEHNR, FQNEAQ (reference sequence). The CDR3 DNA sequence: TGTGCCAGCTGGAGACTCACTGAAGCTTTCTTT. Protein product: CASWRLTEAFF. Complete variable domain (other parts from reference TRBV7-9 and TRBJ1-1): DTGVSQNPRHKITKRGQNVTFRCDPISEHNRLYWYRQTLGQGPEFLTYFQNEAQLEKSRLLSDRFSAERPKGSFSTLEIQRTEQGDSAMYLCASWRLTEAFFGQGTRLTVV.

The CDR3 DNA reads as TGTGCCAGCAGCCGCCAACACAACTACGAGCAGTACTTC. Its translation: CASSRQHNYEQYF. J is TRBJ2-7 and V is TRBV7-6, with D uncertain. The CDR3 contains 13 residues. The V gene lost 5 bases and the J gene lost 3 bases, with 11 bases spanning the gap. Germline V lookup: CDR1 SGHVS, CDR2 FNYEAQ.

The chain carries TRBV5-8 and TRBJ2-1, with a weak D call TRBD1 (6 bases). The V end was cut by 2 bases, the J end by 0 bases, with 12 bases between. Germline CDR1 and CDR2: SGHTS and YDEGEE. The CDR3 is 16 amino acids. CDR3 bases: TGTGCCAGCAGCTTTGGTCAGGGGAGCTCCTACAATGAGCAGTTCTTC. It yields the protein CASSFGQGSSYNEQFF.

The chain has TRBV7-9 and TRBJ2-3; 8 nucleotides match TRBD1. Per germline, CDR1 SEHNR and CDR2 FQNEAQ (reference sequence). V gave up 6 bases and J gave up 8 bases; unmatched junction bases: 16. The CDR3 is 16 residues long. The CDR3 loop is CASRPLVRGRSGTQYF. The CDR3 bases are TGTGCCAGCAGACCCCTGGTCAGGGGGCGGAGTGGTACGCAGTATTTT.

The chain is built from TRBV11-2 and TRBJ2-5, with 10 bases fitting TRBD1. Germline CDR1 and CDR2: SGHAT and FQNNGV. This CDR3 is 16 amino acids long. After removal of 3 bases from V and 5 bases from J, the junction contained 9 bases not matched to a gene. This CDR3 reads CASSFPDRGLGETQYF. The CDR3 DNA reads as TGTGCCAGCAGCTTCCCCGACAGGGGGCTGGGGGAGACCCAGTACTTC.

For the CDR3, the DNA is TGTGCCAGCCAAAAGGTAGGGGGCGAAGACGAGCAGTACTTC. Protein product: CASQKVGGEDEQYF. The chain employs TRBV5-6 and TRBJ2-7, with 7 bases that match TRBD1. V lost 7 bases and J lost 5; bases outside the gene matches: 12. This CDR3 comprises 14 residues. Germline lookup yields CDR1 SGHDT and CDR2 YYEEEE.

This chain joins TRBV29-1 and TRBJ2-7, with TRBD1 identical over 8 bases. The CDR3 totals 15 residues. V gave up 1 base and J gave up 4 bases; unmatched junction bases: 9. In germline, CDR1 is SQVTM, CDR2 ANQGSEA. CDR3 sequence: CSVEVGQGGFYEQYF. The CDR3, as DNA: TGCAGCGTTGAAGTAGGACAGGGCGGGTTTTACGAGCAGTACTTC.

This clone was seen a single time. The genes are TRBV18 and TRBJ1-1; D gene uncertain. The CDR3 totals 15 residues. Germline CDR1 reads KGHSH; CDR2 reads LQKENI. Trimming pared 5 bases from V and 2 bases from J, leaving 15 bases between. The CDR3 bases are TGTGCCAGCTCAAGTGGTCTACCAGGAAACACTGAAGCTTTCTTT. This sequence encodes CASSSGLPGNTEAFF.

The chain has TRBV7-2 and TRBJ2-7; TRBD1 might be the D (7 bases). This CDR3 has 13 amino acids. The V end was cut by 5 bases, the J end by 6 bases, with 14 bases between. The germline gives CDR1 SGHTA, CDR2 FQGNSA. The CDR3 loop is CASSRNRGLEQYF. CDR3 DNA: TGTGCCAGCAGCAGAAACAGGGGACTCGAGCAGTACTTC.